Following are 16 T cell receptor beta chains from one sample sequenced in a study of blood T cell repertoires in COVID-19. The assay was immunoSEQ multiplex PCR, and TCRdb's table has in-frame clones only and misses some. The sample includes some 100,000 clones, roughly four fifths of them seen just once. Sequencing input: peripheral blood. Receptors were obtained from a man aged 50 to 60 with active or convalescent COVID-19.

This sequence joins TRBV19 and TRBJ2-3, with TRBD1 identical over 11 bases. The V gene's germline CDR1 is LNHDA and CDR2 SQIVND (reference sequence). The CDR3 runs to 16 residues. With V trimmed by 6 bases and J by 2 bases, 7 bases remained unmatched. The chain's CDR3 is CASRPGQGVPTDTQYF. The CDR3 DNA reads TGTGCCAGTAGACCGGGACAGGGGGTACCCACAGATACGCAGTATTTT.

The chain is built from TRBV11-2 and TRBJ1-2; a possible D gene is TRBD1 (6 bases). Germline CDR1 reads SGHAT; CDR2 reads FQNNGV. V was cut by 2 bases and J by 2 bases, with 12 bases left in between. CDR3 length: 15 residues. The CDR3 spells CASSLNGQTNYGYTF. CDR3 sequence (DNA): TGTGCCAGCAGCTTAAACGGACAGACCAACTATGGCTACACCTTC.

The genes are TRBV5-6 and TRBJ2-2; D call uncertain. The CDR3 has 12 amino acids. CDR1 and CDR2 from the germline V gene are SGHDT and YYEEEE. V lost 4 bases, J lost 2 bases, and 3 bases lay in between. The CDR3 region has the DNA TGTGCCAGCAGCACTAACACCGGGGAGCTGTTTTTT. It translates to CASSTNTGELFF.

The gene calls are TRBV14 and TRBJ2-1, with 7 bases lining up with TRBD1. The V segment lost 3 bases and the J segment 6 bases; nucleotides outside the gene matches: 11. The CDR3 is 16 residues long. Germline CDR1 is SGHDN and CDR2 is FVKESK. CDR3 nucleotide sequence: TGTGCCAGCAGCCAGGACATCGGGACAGTCCTCAATGAGCAGTTCTTC. Encoded protein: CASSQDIGTVLNEQFF.

The chain has TRBV29-1 and TRBJ1-1, with D maybe TRBD1 (5 bases). This CDR3 comprises 13 residues. V was shortened by 4 bases and J by 5 bases, with 14 bases between the two germline ends. Germline values: CDR1 SQVTM, CDR2 ANQGSEA. CDR3 coding DNA: TGCAGCGTTGCATTGTCCCGGGGGACTGAAGCTTTCTTT. It encodes CSVALSRGTEAFF.

CDR3: CASTPGGRSYNEQFF. The DNA of the CDR3 is TGTGCCAGCACCCCCGGGGGGCGTTCCTACAATGAGCAGTTCTTC. The genes are TRBV28 and TRBJ2-1; tentatively, D is TRBD2 (7 bases). V lost 7 bases to trimming and J lost 1 base, with 14 bases between them. This CDR3 is built from 15 residues. The V gene's germline CDR1 is MDHEN and CDR2 SYDVKM.

This clone has more than one count but fewer than ten. The chain combines TRBV10-3 with TRBJ2-7; D gene unclear. The CDR3 spans 15 residues. The germline V gene has CDR1 ENHRY and CDR2 SYGVKD. The V and J ends lost 2 bases and 0 bases respectively, with 11 bases between them. CDR3 nucleotides: TGTGCCATCAGTGAGGGAGCCTCGCTCTCCTACGAGCAGTACTTC. It yields the protein CAISEGASLSYEQYF.

This chain connects TRBV7-9 to TRBJ1-4; 7 bases fit TRBD1. CDR1 is SEHNR and CDR2 is FQNEAQ in the germline V gene (reference sequence). V shed 0 bases and J 4 bases; nucleotides not matched to a gene: 2. The CDR3 length is 15 residues. DNA for the CDR3: TGTGCCAGCAGCTTAGCGGGGGACAGTAATGAAAAACTGTTTTTT. This sequence encodes CASSLAGDSNEKLFF. The variable domain in full, with the rest retrieved from reference TRBV7-9 and TRBJ1-4, is DTGVSQNPRHKITKRGQNVTFRCDPISEHNRLYWYRQTLGQGPEFLTYFQNEAQLEKSRLLSDRFSAERPKGSFSTLEIQRTEQGDSAMYLCASSLAGDSNEKLFFGSGTQLSVL.

V gene TRBV6-5 combines with J gene TRBJ1-3, with TRBD1 as a possible D gene (6 bases). Germline-derived CDR1 and CDR2 are MNHEY and SVGAGI. This CDR3 region has 15 residues. V lost 6 bases to trimming and J lost 0 bases, with 12 bases between them. DNA of the CDR3: TGTGCCAGCAGGGACAGTAGAAACTCTGGAAACACCATATATTTT. Its protein product is CASRDSRNSGNTIYF.

This sequence joins TRBV24-1 and TRBJ2-3; TRBD1 agrees at 8 bases. Germline V gene sequence: CDR1 KGHDR, CDR2 SFDVKD. The J segment lost 1 base and the V segment lost 10 bases, leaving 0 bases of the junction unmatched. There are 12 residues in the CDR3. As DNA, the CDR3 is TGTGCCACGACAGGGGGCACAGATACGCAGTATTTT. This translates into CATTGGTDTQYF.

This chain uses TRBV7-6 with TRBJ2-1; possibly TRBD1 for D (6 bases). Germline-derived CDR1 and CDR2 are SGHVS and FNYEAQ. V dropped 0 bases and J dropped 8 bases, with 8 bases sitting between them. The CDR3 is 13 amino acids. In DNA form, the CDR3 reads TGTGCCAGCAGCTTAGCCAGGGGAGATGAGCAGTTCTTC. It specifies CASSLARGDEQFF.

The chain recombines TRBV13 with TRBJ2-1; D ambiguous. This CDR3 comprises 17 residues. The ends were cut back, 5 bases at V and 0 bases at J, with 17 bases in the middle. The germline V gene encodes CDR1 PRHDT and CDR2 FYEKMQ (reference sequence). The CDR3 here is CASSPPPVEYSYNEQFF. The CDR3, as DNA: TGTGCCAGCAGCCCCCCCCCGGTTGAATACTCCTACAATGAGCAGTTCTTC.

The V gene is TRBV10-3, the J gene TRBJ2-1, with a weak D call TRBD2 (7 bases). CDR3 length: 15 amino acids. Between the trimmed V and J ends, which lost 6 bases and 4 bases, there was a span of 16 bases. Germline assignment: CDR1 ENHRY and CDR2 SYGVKD. The CDR3 reads CAIREGGVGYNEQFF. Written as DNA, the CDR3 is TGTGCCATCAGAGAGGGGGGGGTCGGGTACAATGAGCAGTTCTTC.

This clone occurred a few times. V is TRBV2 and J is TRBJ1-2; D possibly corresponds to TRBD1 (5 bases). Germline loops: CDR1 SNHLY, CDR2 FYNNEI. The CDR3 loop spans 12 amino acids. V lost 4 bases to trimming and J lost 14 bases, with 17 bases between them. The CDR3: CASSGEGVGKTF. Here the CDR3 DNA reads TGTGCCAGCAGTGGAGAAGGGGTGGGGAAAACCTTC.

CDR3 protein: CASSEDREYYGYTF. Here the CDR3 DNA reads TGTGCCAGCAGTGAAGACAGGGAATACTATGGCTACACCTTC. The J gene is TRBJ1-2, the V gene TRBV6-1; D perhaps matches TRBD1 (6 bases). Germline V gene data show CDR1 as MNHNS and CDR2 as SASEGT. Trimming stripped 1 base from V and 3 bases from J, with 9 bases between. The CDR3 length is 14 residues.

The chain combines TRBV7-2 with TRBJ2-5; the D is unclear. V lost 1 base, J lost 5 bases, and 14 bases lay in between. CDR1 is SGHTA, CDR2 FQGNSA, per germline. The CDR3 sequence is 15 residues long. The CDR3 DNA sequence: TGTGCCAGCAGCTTAGTATCCGCCGGAGAGGAGACCCAGTACTTC. Translating it yields CASSLVSAGEETQYF.